The 29 T cell receptor beta chains listed next were all sequenced from one sample in a study of cytomegalovirus exposure and HLA in healthy donors. The PCR ran on 60 Vbeta and 13 Jbeta primers. Sequenced by immunoSEQ multiplex PCR; TCRdb stores in-frame clones only, minus some. This table has some 140,000 clones, roughly 77% appearing once. Material: PBMCs. Receptors originate from a female donor in good health and CMV-seronegative.

The V and J genes are TRBV30 and TRBJ1-1; TRBD1 might be the D (6 bases). The germline V and J ends were trimmed by 0 bases and 2 bases, with 10 bases remaining between them. Germline V gives CDR1 GTSNPN, CDR2 SVGIG (reference sequence). CDR3 length: 14 amino acids. The CDR3 loop reads CAWSVGQINTEAFF. CDR3 DNA sequence: TGTGCCTGGAGTGTCGGACAGATAAACACTGAAGCTTTCTTT. Full variable domain (rest looked up from reference TRBV30 and TRBJ1-1): SQTIHQWPATLVQPVGSPLSLECTVEGTSNPNLYWYRQAAGRGLQLLFYSVGIGQISSEVPQNLSASRPQDRQFILSSKKLLLSDSGFYLCAWSVGQINTEAFFGQGTRLTVV.

This rearrangement joins TRBV28 to TRBJ2-7; no clear D. V was pared by 6 bases and J by 3 bases, with 9 bases between. The CDR3 is 12 residues long. Germline assignment: CDR1 MDHEN and CDR2 SYDVKM. The CDR3 is CASSSVLYEQYF. CDR3 nucleotides: TGTGCCAGCAGCTCCGTCCTCTACGAGCAGTACTTC.

This chain uses TRBV30 with TRBJ2-1, with 7 bases lining up with TRBD2. Germline V gene sequence: CDR1 GTSNPN, CDR2 SVGIG (reference sequence). This CDR3 contains 15 residues. The V gene end was trimmed by 4 bases and the J gene end by 9 bases; junction bases not matched to a gene: 15. The DNA of the CDR3 is TGTGCCTGGATGGGGGAGGGGTCTCTCTTCCGTGAGCAGTTCTTC. It codes for CAWMGEGSLFREQFF.

J is TRBJ2-7 and V is TRBV14; D is unclear. Trimming pared 2 bases from V and 4 bases from J, leaving 15 bases between. CDR1 is SGHDN and CDR2 is FVKESK in the germline V gene. This CDR3 is 15 amino acids long. The CDR3: CASSQRGHFTYEQYF. CDR3 nucleotides: TGTGCCAGCAGCCAACGAGGCCACTTCACTTACGAGCAGTACTTC. Full variable domain (missing parts from reference TRBV14 and TRBJ2-7): EAGVTQFPSHSVIEKGQTVTLRCDPISGHDNLYWYRRVMGKEIKFLLHFVKESKQDESGMPNNRFLAERTGGTYSTLKVQPAELEDSGVYFCASSQRGHFTYEQYFGPGTRLTVT.

The V gene is TRBV10-3, the J gene TRBJ2-7; the match to TRBD2 covers 7 bases. CDR3 length: 18 residues. CDR1 and CDR2 (germline): ENHRY, SYGVKD. V trimming: 0 bases; J trimming: 6 bases; junction bases outside the gene matches: 17. The CDR3 reads CAISESFRQGLSHVEQYF. The CDR3, as DNA: TGTGCCATCAGTGAGTCGTTTCGGCAGGGACTAAGCCATGTCGAGCAGTACTTC.

The gene calls are TRBV7-9 and TRBJ1-2; no clear D. The germline V gene has CDR1 SEHNR and CDR2 FQNEAQ (reference sequence). This CDR3 is built from 13 residues. Trimming took 5 bases from V and 4 from J, leaving 11 bases between them. CDR3 amino acids: CASSGQEGYGYTF. In nucleotides, the CDR3 is TGTGCCAGCAGCGGCCAGGAGGGCTATGGCTACACCTTC.

This chain uses TRBV4-1 with TRBJ2-3; TRBD2 matches at 8 bases. The CDR3 loop spans 16 amino acids. The V gene's germline CDR1 is MGHRA and CDR2 YSYEKL. V was pared by 3 bases and J by 2 bases, with 7 bases of the junction left unmatched. In DNA, the CDR3 is TGCGCCAGCAGCCAGGCGGGGGGCGTCTACACAGATACGCAGTATTTT. Amino acids: CASSQAGGVYTDTQYF.

The chain recombines TRBV6-6 with TRBJ2-6; D gene unclear. Germline V gene data show CDR1 as MNHNY and CDR2 as SVGAGI (reference sequence). The germline V and J ends were trimmed by 8 bases and 1 base, with 6 bases remaining between them. CDR3 length: 13 residues. Written as DNA, the CDR3 is TGTGCCAGCCAGGTTTCTGGGGCCAACGTCCTGACTTTC. Protein: CASQVSGANVLTF.

This clone was seen only once. The chain is built from TRBV30 and TRBJ2-1; a weak D match, TRBD2 (6 bases). The CDR3 is 15 residues long. CDR1 is GTSNPN, CDR2 SVGIG, per germline (reference sequence). The V end lost 5 bases, the J end lost 9 bases, and 23 bases lay between the germline ends. The CDR3: CAWFSSPGLGGEQFF. In nucleotides, the CDR3 is TGTGCCTGGTTTTCCTCACCGGGACTCGGGGGTGAGCAGTTCTTC. The variable domain in full, completed from reference TRBV30 and TRBJ2-1, reads SQTIHQWPATLVQPVGSPLSLECTVEGTSNPNLYWYRQAAGRGLQLLFYSVGIGQISSEVPQNLSASRPQDRQFILSSKKLLLSDSGFYLCAWFSSPGLGGEQFFGPGTRLTVL.

The chain uses TRBV4-3 and TRBJ1-4; no reliable D call. The CDR3 length is 13 residues. Germline CDR1 reads LGHNA; CDR2 reads YSLEER. Trimming cost V 1 base and J 8 bases, with 8 bases left between them. CDR3 region: CASSQGSYEKLFF. The CDR3 DNA reads TGCGCCAGCAGCCAAGGCAGTTACGAAAAACTGTTTTTT.

The chain is built from TRBV7-8 and TRBJ2-7; D might be TRBD2 (5 bases). The CDR3 totals 15 residues. Trimming removed 8 bases at V and 2 bases at J, with 19 bases between. Germline loops: CDR1 SGHVS, CDR2 FQNEAQ. CDR3 loop: CASRSARRATYEQYF. Written as DNA, the CDR3 is TGTGCCAGCCGCTCCGCGCGGCGGGCGACCTACGAGCAGTACTTC.

The chain recombines TRBV27 with TRBJ2-2; possibly TRBD1 for D (5 bases). CDR1 MNHEY and CDR2 SMNVEV come from the germline V gene (reference sequence). V dropped 6 bases and J dropped 2 bases, with 10 bases sitting between them. CDR3 length: 14 amino acids. CDR3 protein: CASRRQTNTGELFF. CDR3 nucleotides: TGTGCCAGCAGGAGACAGACCAACACCGGGGAGCTGTTTTTT.

The table lists this clone with a count of one. This CDR3 is also generated by other DNA sequences in the sample. The chain joins TRBV29-1 to TRBJ2-1, with TRBD2 matching over 7 bases. The CDR3 consists of 12 residues. J was trimmed by 3 bases and V by 6 bases; bases with no gene match: 2. Germline-derived CDR1 and CDR2 are SQVTM and ANQGSEA. CDR3 DNA: TGCAGCGTGGGGGGGGGCTACAATGAGCAGTTCTTC. Its translation is CSVGGGYNEQFF.

The J gene is TRBJ2-2, the V gene TRBV6-6; D possibly corresponds to TRBD2 (5 bases). This CDR3 has 14 amino acids. Germline V lookup: CDR1 MNHNY, CDR2 SVGAGI (reference sequence). Trimming took 7 bases from V and 5 from J, leaving 14 bases between them. CDR3 in amino acids: CASMGVRTTGELFF. CDR3 in DNA: TGTGCCAGCATGGGCGTCAGGACTACCGGGGAGCTGTTTTTT.

The rearrangement joins TRBV30 to TRBJ2-1; 7 bases match TRBD1. Germline V lookup: CDR1 GTSNPN, CDR2 SVGIG (reference sequence). The CDR3 extends over 12 amino acids. V was clipped by 8 bases and J by 6 bases; unmatched bases: 7. CDR3 loop: CARSRGPNEQFF. The CDR3 DNA is TGTGCCCGCTCGAGGGGGCCCAATGAGCAGTTCTTC.

The chain combines TRBV4-3 with TRBJ2-7, with 7 bases identical to TRBD2. The CDR3 contains 13 residues. With V trimmed by 3 bases and J by 5 bases, 4 bases remained unmatched. Germline CDR1 LGHNA, CDR2 YSLEER. In DNA form, the CDR3 reads TGCGCCAGCAGCCAGCCGGGAGGCGACGAGCAGTACTTC. This sequence encodes CASSQPGGDEQYF.

This chain uses TRBV6-5 with TRBJ2-1; unclear D gene. This CDR3 has 13 amino acids. Trimming removed 2 bases at V and 7 bases at J, with 9 bases between. In germline, CDR1 is MNHEY, CDR2 SVGAGI. DNA for the CDR3: TGTGCCAGCAGTTACACGGGTGCGAATGAGCAGTTCTTC. Translated: CASSYTGANEQFF.

This clone was observed once. The chain links TRBV7-2 to TRBJ2-3; TRBD2 aligns across 10 bases. The V gene's germline CDR1 is SGHTA and CDR2 FQGNSA. This CDR3 contains 15 residues. Trimming at V came to 2 bases and at J to 6 bases, leaving 5 bases not matched to a gene. CDR3 in DNA: TGTGCCAGCAGCTTACAAGCGGGGGGGACGGATACGCAGTATTTT. Protein: CASSLQAGGTDTQYF.

The CDR3 DNA reads as TGTGCCAGCGGACAAGACAGGGACTATGGCTACACCTTC. Protein: CASGQDRDYGYTF. The rearrangement links TRBV7-9 to TRBJ1-2, with 7 bases aligning to TRBD1. V lost 8 bases and J lost 3; bases outside the gene matches: 6. Germline lookup yields CDR1 SEHNR and CDR2 FQNEAQ (reference sequence). This CDR3 spans 13 amino acids.

V usage is TRBV29-1 and J usage is TRBJ1-1, with a possible D match to TRBD1 (5 bases). Trimming shortened V by 3 bases and J by 5 bases, and 7 bases separated the two germline ends. CDR1 and CDR2 from the germline V gene are SQVTM and ANQGSEA. This CDR3 is built from 11 residues. The CDR3 region has the DNA TGCAGCGTTGACGGGGGAACTGAAGCTTTCTTT. Translating it yields CSVDGGTEAFF.

The chain has TRBV11-3 and TRBJ2-1; 15 bases match TRBD2. CDR3 size: 18 residues. Losses at the gene ends were 5 bases for V and 8 bases for J; bases not matched to a gene: 13. The V gene's germline CDR1 is SGHNT and CDR2 YENEEA. CDR3 loop: CASSPGLAGGPGGDEQFF. DNA of the CDR3: TGTGCCAGCAGCCCCGGACTAGCGGGAGGGCCCGGGGGAGATGAGCAGTTCTTC.

V and J are TRBV9 and TRBJ2-1; D gene ambiguous. This CDR3 has 12 amino acids. Germline loops: CDR1 SGDLS, CDR2 YYNGEE. V was trimmed by 4 bases and J by 4 bases, leaving 6 bases between them. CDR3 residues: CASSTQYNEQFF. The CDR3 nucleotides read TGTGCCAGCAGCACCCAGTACAATGAGCAGTTCTTC.

The rearrangement joins TRBV5-4 to TRBJ2-7; 9 nucleotides align to TRBD1. V shed 4 bases and J 3 bases; nucleotides not matched to a gene: 8. Germline assignment: CDR1 SGHNT and CDR2 YYREEE (reference sequence). The CDR3 extends over 15 amino acids. The chain's CDR3 is CASSPTGTGIYEQYF. DNA of the CDR3: TGTGCCAGCAGCCCCACCGGGACAGGGATCTACGAGCAGTACTTC.

The DNA of the CDR3 is TGTGCCAGCAGTGAGGCGGGCATGAACACTGAAGCTTTCTTT. As protein: CASSEAGMNTEAFF. This chain connects TRBV2 to TRBJ1-1; D not resolved. Trimming left V 3 bases short and J 0 bases short, with 8 bases between. This CDR3 contains 14 residues. The germline V gene has CDR1 SNHLY and CDR2 FYNNEI.

The genes are TRBV6-6 and TRBJ2-2; D may be TRBD1 (5 bases). V gave up 7 bases and J gave up 0 bases, with 15 bases separating them. CDR1 is MNHNY and CDR2 is SVGAGI in the germline V gene (reference sequence). The CDR3 covers 16 residues. CDR3 protein: CASNHLGRTNTGELFF. The CDR3 nucleotides read TGTGCCAGCAACCACCTGGGGCGGACGAACACCGGGGAGCTGTTTTTT.

The genes are TRBV19 and TRBJ1-5, with a possible D match to TRBD1 (6 bases). The CDR3 sequence is 14 residues long. Deletions cut 8 bases from V and 4 bases from J, with 15 bases between. The germline V gene has CDR1 LNHDA and CDR2 SQIVND (reference sequence). CDR3 sequence reads: CASVGQSTNQPQHF. The DNA for the CDR3 is TGTGCCAGTGTCGGACAGTCTACGAATCAGCCCCAGCATTTT.

The chain carries TRBV7-2 and TRBJ2-7, with 7 bases fitting TRBD1. With V trimmed by 5 bases and J by 3 bases, 7 bases remained unmatched. This CDR3 has 14 residues. Germline loops: CDR1 SGHTA, CDR2 FQGNSA. As DNA, the CDR3 is TGTGCCAGCAGCCGACAGGGAAGCGGCTACGAGCAGTACTTC. As protein: CASSRQGSGYEQYF.

The chain employs TRBV7-2 and TRBJ2-1, with TRBD2 matching over 12 bases. In germline, CDR1 is SGHTA, CDR2 FQGNSA. The ends lost 4 bases at V and 3 bases at J; junction bases unmatched: 7. The CDR3 extends over 17 amino acids. The CDR3 region has the DNA TGTGCCAGCAGCTCAACTAGCGGGGGGACAATCTACAATGAGCAGTTCTTC. This sequence encodes CASSSTSGGTIYNEQFF.

The chain uses TRBV27 and TRBJ2-1; TRBD1 matches at 7 bases. The CDR3 spans 14 residues. CDR1 MNHEY and CDR2 SMNVEV come from the germline V gene (reference sequence). V was clipped by 1 base and J by 5 bases; unmatched bases: 2. In nucleotides, the CDR3 is TGTGCCAGCAGTTTATTGGGACAGCACAATGAGCAGTTCTTC. The encoded protein is CASSLLGQHNEQFF.